A single sample is the source of the 7 T cell receptor beta chains below, sequenced in a study of CD8+ T cells in alopecia areata. Treatment specified: oral pan-JAK inhibitor, 5-10 mg twice daily. Sequencing relied on a cDNA template that was reverse transcribed from extracted RNA. Using immunoSEQ multiplex PCR, the repertoire was profiled, and TCRdb retains in-frame clones only, with some absent. The table includes 200,000 to 250,000 clones, around 66% detected once. Sample: CD4+ T cells sorted from blood, taken at week 4, from a patient treated with tofacitinib. These receptors came from a human donor with alopecia areata.

The CDR3 protein is CASSLVRGRAFF. Written as DNA, the CDR3 is TGTGCCAGCAGCTTAGTCAGGGGTCGTGCTTTCTTT. This chain links TRBV7-2 with TRBJ1-1; possible D gene TRBD1, 6 bases. This CDR3 region has 12 residues. Trimming took off 1 base at V and 11 bases at J, with 11 bases between the two ends. CDR1 is SGHTA and CDR2 is FQGNSA in the germline V gene.

The DNA for the CDR3 is TGTGCCAGCAGGAACAGGGAGAAGTCACCCCTCCACTTT. It codes for CASRNREKSPLHF. The rearrangement joins TRBV6-5 to TRBJ1-6, with D possibly being TRBD1 (6 bases). CDR3 length: 13 residues. V was shortened by 6 bases and J by 10 bases, with 13 bases between the two germline ends. Germline V gene data show CDR1 as MNHEY and CDR2 as SVGAGI.

The genes are TRBV27 and TRBJ1-4; D gene uncertain. The CDR3 is 14 residues long. Trimming cost V 6 bases and J 0 bases, with 8 bases left between them. Germline V gene data show CDR1 as MNHEY and CDR2 as SMNVEV (reference sequence). In DNA form, the CDR3 reads TGTGCCAGCAGCTTCTCAGCAACTAATGAAAAACTGTTTTTT. Amino acid sequence: CASSFSATNEKLFF.

The chain links TRBV7-6 to TRBJ1-6; no firm D call. This CDR3 contains 12 residues. V lost 5 bases to trimming and J lost 10 bases, with 9 bases between them. Germline CDR1 and CDR2: SGHVS and FNYEAQ. CDR3 loop: CASSKNESPLHF. DNA for the CDR3: TGTGCCAGCAGCAAGAATGAGTCACCCCTCCACTTT.

The V gene is TRBV10-2, the J gene TRBJ1-3; D could derive from TRBD1 or TRBD2 (5 bases each). Judging by the DNA end, TRBJ2-2 fits better; the J call may be wrong. The CDR3 is made up of 15 amino acids. In germline, CDR1 is WSHSY, CDR2 SAAADI. CDR3 nucleotides: TGCGCCAGCAGTTACCGGGACCACATTTACGGGGAGCTGTTTTTT. Amino acids: CASSYRDHIYGELFF.

The J gene is TRBJ2-1, the V gene TRBV4-3; 7 bases align to TRBD1. The germline CDR1 and CDR2 sequences are LGHNA and YSLEER. The CDR3 extends over 15 amino acids. J lost 15 bases, V lost 2 bases, and 16 bases had no gene match. CDR3 DNA: TGCGCCAGCAGCCAAAGCGTCGTACAGGGGACCCCCCCGTTCTTC. Protein: CASSQSVVQGTPPFF.

This clone has only one observation. J is TRBJ2-1 and V is TRBV20-1; D is ambiguous. V lost 3 bases and J 7 bases, leaving 7 bases between the germline ends. The CDR3 length is 11 residues. Germline CDR1 reads DFQATT; CDR2 reads SNEGSKA (reference sequence). This CDR3 reads CSASPRNEQFF. In DNA, the CDR3 is TGCAGTGCTAGCCCCAGGAATGAGCAGTTCTTC.